A selection of T cell receptor beta chains follows, all from one sample in a study of T cell responses to AZD1222 COVID-19 vaccine. Here immunoSEQ multiplex PCR was the method, and the copy in TCRdb shows in-frame clones only, minus some. The data show 200,000 to 250,000 clones, around 94% seen once. The sequenced sample was peripheral blood, obtained 28 days after the second dose of the MenACWY control vaccine. These receptors came from an adult who received the MenACWY meningococcal vaccine as a control. Both conserved end residues are part of each CDR3. D genes are given only for firm matches. Expanded clones get a size class; other rows say once, few or many, or leave the size out.

d_call: TRBD2; clone_size: once; j_call: TRBJ2-1; v_call: TRBV28; cdr3_aa: CASSTLAGGYNEQFF; cdr3_nt: TGTGCCAGCAGCACGCTAGCGGGGGGGTACAATGAGCAGTTCTTC
d_call: TRBD1; clone_size: NA; j_call: TRBJ1-2; v_call: TRBV18; cdr3_aa: CASSPTGAARTGYTF; cdr3_nt: TGTGCCAGCTCACCCACAGGGGCCGCCCGAACGGGCTACACCTTC
d_call: NA; clone_size: NA; j_call: TRBJ1-4; v_call: TRBV28; cdr3_aa: CASSLSQGNEKLFF; cdr3_nt: TGTGCCAGCAGTTTAAGCCAGGGTAATGAAAAACTGTTTTTT
d_call: TRBD1; clone_size: NA; j_call: TRBJ2-7; v_call: TRBV19; cdr3_aa: CASSIQGASYEQYF; cdr3_nt: TGTGCCAGTAGTATCCAGGGGGCTTCCTACGAGCAGTACTTC
d_call: TRBD1; clone_size: NA; j_call: TRBJ2-7; v_call: TRBV3-1/TRBV3-2; cdr3_aa: CASSQGGPGQGLYEQYF; cdr3_nt: TGTGCCAGCAGCCAAGGGGGGCCGGGACAGGGTTTATACGAGCAGTACTTC
d_call: TRBD1; clone_size: NA; j_call: TRBJ2-7; v_call: TRBV19; cdr3_aa: CASQSRTGSGNPPFNEQYF; cdr3_nt: TGTGCCAGCCAGTCCCGGACAGGTTCGGGAAATCCCCCCTTCAATGAGCAGTACTTC
d_call: NA; clone_size: NA; j_call: TRBJ1-6; v_call: TRBV14; cdr3_aa: CASSQASSPLHF; cdr3_nt: TGTGCCAGCAGCCAAGCCTCGTCACCCCTCCACTTT
d_call: NA; clone_size: NA; j_call: TRBJ1-5; v_call: TRBV27; cdr3_aa: CASSNLGGNQPQHF; cdr3_nt: TGTGCCAGCAGTAATCTAGGGGGCAATCAGCCCCAGCATTTT
d_call: NA; clone_size: NA; j_call: TRBJ1-4; v_call: TRBV28; cdr3_aa: CASNSANEKLFF; cdr3_nt: TGTGCCAGCAATAGCGCTAATGAAAAACTGTTTTTT
d_call: NA; clone_size: NA; j_call: TRBJ1-2; v_call: TRBV9; cdr3_aa: CASSVGAETFYGYTF; cdr3_nt: TGTGCCAGCAGCGTAGGGGCAGAAACTTTCTATGGCTACACCTTC
d_call: NA; clone_size: NA; j_call: TRBJ2-1; v_call: TRBV28; cdr3_aa: CASSFPERYEQFF; cdr3_nt: TGTGCCAGCAGTTTCCCCGAAAGGTATGAGCAGTTCTTC
d_call: NA; clone_size: NA; j_call: TRBJ1-5; v_call: TRBV28; cdr3_aa: CASSSRGNQPQHF; cdr3_nt: TGTGCCAGCAGTTCGCGTGGCAATCAGCCCCAGCATTTT
d_call: TRBD2; clone_size: NA; j_call: TRBJ2-1; v_call: TRBV6-1; cdr3_aa: CASSEFGLAGGVNEQFF; cdr3_nt: TGTGCCAGCAGTGAATTTGGACTAGCGGGAGGGGTGAATGAGCAGTTCTTC
d_call: NA; clone_size: NA; j_call: TRBJ1-2; v_call: TRBV30; cdr3_aa: CAWSVGTYYGYTF; cdr3_nt: TGTGCCTGGAGTGTAGGGACCTACTATGGCTACACCTTC
d_call: TRBD2; clone_size: NA; j_call: TRBJ2-7; v_call: TRBV3-1/TRBV3-2; cdr3_aa: CASSHQTSGSYEQYF; cdr3_nt: TGTGCCAGCAGCCATCAGACTAGCGGGAGCTACGAGCAGTACTTC
d_call: TRBD1; clone_size: NA; j_call: TRBJ1-2; v_call: TRBV28; cdr3_aa: CASTPGQANYGYTF; cdr3_nt: TGTGCCAGCACCCCGGGACAGGCTAACTATGGCTACACCTTC
d_call: NA; clone_size: NA; j_call: TRBJ1-5; v_call: TRBV27; cdr3_aa: CASSLSRGGDNQPQHF; cdr3_nt: TGTGCCAGCAGTTTAAGTCGAGGGGGGGACAATCAGCCCCAGCATTTT
d_call: NA; clone_size: NA; j_call: TRBJ1-2; v_call: TRBV15; cdr3_aa: CATSRDRTAYGYTF; cdr3_nt: TGTGCCACCAGCAGAGATCGGACAGCCTATGGCTACACCTTC
d_call: TRBD2; clone_size: NA; j_call: TRBJ2-5; v_call: TRBV7-2; cdr3_aa: CASSSGGPETQYF; cdr3_nt: TGTGCCAGCAGCTCGGGGGGGCCAGAGACCCAGTACTTC
d_call: TRBD2; clone_size: NA; j_call: TRBJ2-2; v_call: TRBV5-1; cdr3_aa: CASSPTSGGGGELFF; cdr3_nt: TGCGCCAGCAGCCCGACTAGCGGGGGCGGCGGGGAGCTGTTTTTT
d_call: TRBD2; clone_size: NA; j_call: TRBJ2-5; v_call: TRBV7-9; cdr3_aa: CASSLGIGGGRSNQETQYF; cdr3_nt: TGTGCCAGCAGCTTAGGCATTGGGGGCGGGAGGTCGAACCAAGAGACCCAGTACTTC
d_call: NA; clone_size: NA; j_call: TRBJ2-7; v_call: TRBV28; cdr3_aa: CASSFAGVVSYEQYF; cdr3_nt: TGTGCCAGCAGTTTTGCAGGGGTTGTCTCCTACGAGCAGTACTTC
d_call: NA; clone_size: NA; j_call: TRBJ2-7; v_call: TRBV27; cdr3_aa: CASSTRDKPYEQYF; cdr3_nt: TGTGCCAGCAGTACCCGGGACAAGCCCTACGAGCAGTACTTC
d_call: NA; clone_size: NA; j_call: TRBJ2-6; v_call: TRBV19; cdr3_aa: CASGNGLTSGANVLTF; cdr3_nt: TGTGCCAGTGGGAATGGACTGACCTCTGGGGCCAACGTCCTGACTTTC
d_call: TRBD1; clone_size: NA; j_call: TRBJ2-7; v_call: TRBV28; cdr3_aa: CASSLRGRIYEQYF; cdr3_nt: TGTGCCAGCAGTCTGAGGGGGCGCATCTACGAGCAGTACTTC
d_call: NA; clone_size: NA; j_call: TRBJ2-7; v_call: TRBV7-7; cdr3_aa: CASSPSISSYEQYF; cdr3_nt: TGTGCCAGCAGCCCCAGTATCAGCTCCTACGAGCAGTACTTC
d_call: NA; clone_size: once; j_call: TRBJ1-3; v_call: TRBV7-6; cdr3_aa: CASSLATPGPGNTIYF; cdr3_nt: TGTGCCAGCAGCTTAGCTACTCCGGGACCAGGAAACACCATATATTTT
d_call: TRBD2; clone_size: NA; j_call: TRBJ2-3; v_call: TRBV18; cdr3_aa: CASSPQSGLAGGTTDTQYF; cdr3_nt: TGTGCCAGCTCACCCCAGTCGGGACTAGCGGGAGGAACCACAGATACGCAGTATTTT
d_call: NA; clone_size: once; j_call: TRBJ1-1; v_call: TRBV19; cdr3_aa: CASRASGNTEAFF; cdr3_nt: TGTGCCAGTAGGGCTTCAGGGAACACTGAAGCTTTCTTT
d_call: TRBD2; clone_size: NA; j_call: TRBJ2-7; v_call: TRBV14; cdr3_aa: CASSQMLAGDYEQYF; cdr3_nt: TGTGCCAGCAGCCAAATGCTAGCGGGAGATTACGAGCAGTACTTC
d_call: NA; clone_size: NA; j_call: TRBJ1-2; v_call: TRBV6-5; cdr3_aa: CASSYREGGYGYTF; cdr3_nt: TGTGCCAGCAGTTACAGGGAAGGGGGCTATGGCTACACCTTC
d_call: NA; clone_size: NA; j_call: TRBJ1-2; v_call: TRBV28; cdr3_aa: CASSRQDYGYTF; cdr3_nt: TGTGCCAGCAGTCGACAGGACTATGGCTACACCTTC
d_call: NA; clone_size: NA; j_call: TRBJ1-2; v_call: TRBV2; cdr3_aa: CASPQGTYYGYTF; cdr3_nt: TGTGCCAGCCCCCAGGGGACCTACTATGGCTACACCTTC
d_call: NA; clone_size: NA; j_call: TRBJ1-2; v_call: TRBV5-4; cdr3_aa: CASSSGRNYGYTF; cdr3_nt: TGTGCCAGCAGCAGCGGACGGAACTATGGCTACACCTTC
d_call: NA; clone_size: NA; j_call: TRBJ2-7; v_call: TRBV4-2; cdr3_aa: CASSQEGGAPTYEQYF; cdr3_nt: TGTGCCAGCAGCCAAGAGGGCGGGGCGCCTACCTACGAGCAGTACTTC
d_call: NA; clone_size: once; j_call: TRBJ2-1; v_call: TRBV6-1; cdr3_aa: CASSDRGGTMEYNEQFF; cdr3_nt: TGTGCCAGCAGTGATAGAGGGGGGACAATGGAATACAATGAGCAGTTCTTC
d_call: TRBD1; clone_size: NA; j_call: TRBJ2-7; v_call: TRBV5-4; cdr3_aa: CASSYFGTARYEQYF; cdr3_nt: TGTGCCAGCAGCTACTTCGGGACAGCCAGATACGAGCAGTACTTC
d_call: TRBD1; clone_size: NA; j_call: TRBJ1-4; v_call: TRBV7-2; cdr3_aa: CASSFILQGAGNEKLFF; cdr3_nt: TGTGCCAGCAGCTTCATACTACAGGGGGCGGGAAATGAAAAACTGTTTTTT
d_call: NA; clone_size: once; j_call: TRBJ2-5; v_call: TRBV12-5; cdr3_aa: CASGKSGAQETQYF; cdr3_nt: TGTGCTAGTGGTAAATCAGGGGCGCAAGAGACCCAGTACTTC
d_call: TRBD1; clone_size: NA; j_call: TRBJ1-5; v_call: TRBV7-2; cdr3_aa: CASSSDRGTRAQHF; cdr3_nt: TGTGCCAGCAGCTCTGACAGGGGGACCAGAGCCCAGCATTTT
d_call: TRBD1; clone_size: once; j_call: TRBJ1-6; v_call: TRBV27; cdr3_aa: CASSLYQGAVNSPLHF; cdr3_nt: TGTGCCAGCAGTTTATATCAGGGGGCGGTGAATTCACCCCTCCACTTT
d_call: NA; clone_size: NA; j_call: TRBJ2-1; v_call: TRBV19; cdr3_aa: CATTRGASLDEQFF; cdr3_nt: TGTGCCACCACAAGAGGGGCTAGTTTAGATGAGCAGTTCTTC
d_call: NA; clone_size: NA; j_call: TRBJ1-1; v_call: TRBV4-1; cdr3_aa: CASSQGYRADEAFF; cdr3_nt: TGCGCCAGCAGCCAAGGTTACCGGGCCGATGAAGCTTTCTTT
d_call: NA; clone_size: NA; j_call: TRBJ2-1; v_call: TRBV12-5; cdr3_aa: CASGLGRETSEQFF; cdr3_nt: TGTGCTAGTGGTTTGGGCCGGGAAACCAGTGAGCAGTTCTTC
d_call: NA; clone_size: NA; j_call: TRBJ1-4; v_call: TRBV27; cdr3_aa: CASSLRGTNEKLFF; cdr3_nt: TGTGCCAGCAGTTTACGGGGAACTAATGAAAAACTGTTTTTT
d_call: NA; clone_size: NA; j_call: TRBJ2-2; v_call: TRBV9; cdr3_aa: CASSVWGASGELFF; cdr3_nt: TGTGCCAGCAGCGTCTGGGGGGCCTCCGGGGAGCTGTTTTTT
d_call: NA; clone_size: NA; j_call: TRBJ1-2; v_call: TRBV1; cdr3_aa: CTSSQETPSAGYTF; cdr3_nt: TGCACCAGCAGCCAAGAAACCCCTAGTGCTGGCTACACCTTC
d_call: NA; clone_size: NA; j_call: TRBJ1-4; v_call: TRBV4-3; cdr3_aa: CASSQGPTVGLGEKLFF; cdr3_nt: TGCGCCAGCAGCCAAGGCCCTACCGTCGGGTTGGGTGAAAAACTGTTTTTT
d_call: NA; clone_size: NA; j_call: TRBJ2-2; v_call: TRBV6-5; cdr3_aa: CASSYFDTYSTGELFF; cdr3_nt: TGTGCCAGCAGTTACTTTGACACCTACTCCACCGGGGAGCTGTTTTTT
d_call: NA; clone_size: few; j_call: TRBJ2-1; v_call: TRBV15; cdr3_aa: CATSKSDGGGYEQFF; cdr3_nt: TGTGCCACCAGCAAGTCTGATGGGGGGGGCTATGAGCAGTTCTTC
d_call: TRBD2; clone_size: NA; j_call: TRBJ2-5; v_call: TRBV15; cdr3_aa: CATSRAGGPVETQYF; cdr3_nt: TGTGCCACCAGCAGAGCGGGAGGGCCTGTTGAGACCCAGTACTTC
d_call: NA; clone_size: NA; j_call: TRBJ1-4; v_call: TRBV28; cdr3_aa: CASSLLEPGGNEKLFF; cdr3_nt: TGTGCCAGCAGTTTATTAGAACCGGGAGGAAATGAAAAACTGTTTTTT
d_call: TRBD1; clone_size: NA; j_call: TRBJ2-6; v_call: TRBV4-3; cdr3_aa: CASSQVRAETGAAGANVLTF; cdr3_nt: TGCGCCAGCAGCCAAGTCAGAGCGGAGACAGGGGCGGCTGGGGCCAACGTCCTGACTTTC
d_call: NA; clone_size: NA; j_call: TRBJ2-7; v_call: TRBV6-2/TRBV6-3; cdr3_aa: CASSLVGRPSYEQYF; cdr3_nt: TGTGCCAGCAGTCTCGTGGGACGGCCGTCCTACGAGCAGTACTTC
d_call: NA; clone_size: once; j_call: TRBJ2-1; v_call: TRBV7-9; cdr3_aa: CASSHRDNEQFF; cdr3_nt: TGTGCCAGCAGCCATCGGGACAATGAGCAGTTCTTC
d_call: NA; clone_size: NA; j_call: TRBJ2-7; v_call: TRBV18; cdr3_aa: CASSLRDAEQYF; cdr3_nt: TGTGCCAGCTCACTACGGGACGCCGAGCAGTACTTC